This T cell receptor (beta chain) comes out of a study of blood T cell repertoires in COVID-19. V dropped 2 bases and J dropped 4 bases, with 12 bases sitting between them. This CDR3 region has 14 residues. Sequencing used immunoSEQ multiplex PCR; TCRdb keeps in-frame clones, though not all of them. Among about 100,000 clones listed, approximately 91% were seen once. The V call is TRBV23-1, the J call TRBJ2-7; TRBD1 is a possible D gene (5 bases). TRBV23-1 is an ORF, and what it does is uncertain. The source is a man in his sixties with acute or convalescent COVID-19. The sequencing sample was made of peripheral blood. The CDR3 DNA sequence: TGCGCCAGCAGTCAAATCCCCGACAGTTACGAGCAGTACGTC. It codes for CASSQIPDSYEQYV.